Listed below are T cell receptor beta chains from one sample, sequenced in a study of patients and donors after allogeneic stem cell transplantation. Each CDR3 protein gets one entry after TCRdb re-called the RT-PCR reads with MiXCR. The sample contains about 410,000 distinct CDR3 sequences, 16% of which appear only once. The sequencing input was blood, either unsorted or a sorted T cell fraction (not recorded which). The receptors shown here come from a human donor who was either an allogeneic HSCT recipient or a stem cell or donor lymphocyte infusion donor (not recorded which). It is not recorded whose cells these are; they may come from a transplant donor. CDR3s include the opening cysteine and the closing phenylalanine or tryptophan. A D gene is named only where the DNA matches it firmly. The listing skips clone size in some rows; elsewhere it reads once, few, many or a size class.

V: TRBV20-1; length: 14; size: few; D: TRBD1; J: TRBJ1-5; DNA: TGCAGTGCGATCGGACAGGGAAGCAATCAGCCCCAGCATTTT; CDR3: CSAIGQGSNQPQHF
V: TRBV29-1; length: 10; size: many; D: -; J: TRBJ2-3; DNA: TGCAGCGTCGGACTGGGTACGCAGTATTTT; CDR3: CSVGLGTQYF
V: TRBV13; length: 15; size: few; D: TRBD2; J: TRBJ2-5; DNA: TGTGCCAGCAGCTTACTAGCGGGAGGGCCCGAGACCCAGTACTTC; CDR3: CASSLLAGGPETQYF
V: TRBV27; length: 16; size: -; D: -; J: TRBJ2-1; DNA: TGTGCCAGCAGTTTATTCCTGGGGCGGGCCTACAATGAGCAGTTCTTC; CDR3: CASSLFLGRAYNEQFF
V: TRBV18; length: 14; size: -; D: -; J: TRBJ2-7; DNA: TGTGCCAGCTCACCCAACAGGGCCTCCTACGAGCAGTACTTC; CDR3: CASSPNRASYEQYF
V: TRBV28; length: 20; size: few; D: -; J: TRBJ1-6; DNA: TGTGCCAGCAGTTTGGGGATCCCTACAGCAAAAAACCGGGGCAATTCACCCCTCCACTTT; CDR3: CASSLGIPTAKNRGNSPLHF
V: TRBV15; length: 16; size: few; D: -; J: TRBJ1-5; DNA: TGTGCCACCAGCAGAGTCGGAGGGGTGAGCAATCAGCCCCAGCATTTT; CDR3: CATSRVGGVSNQPQHF
V: TRBV5-1; length: 17; size: few; D: -; J: TRBJ1-3; DNA: TGCGCCAGCAGCTTGGGACGAGGGGGAGAACCTGGAAACACCATATATTTT; CDR3: CASSLGRGGEPGNTIYF
V: TRBV5-1; length: 16; size: -; D: -; J: TRBJ2-1; DNA: TGCGCCAGCAGACCTGGGGACCTCCGGTCCTACAATGAGCAGTTCTTC; CDR3: CASRPGDLRSYNEQFF
V: TRBV18; length: 14; size: -; D: -; J: TRBJ1-5; DNA: TGTGCCAGCTCACCACTAGGCCAGGGCCAGCCCCAGCATTTT; CDR3: CASSPLGQGQPQHF
V: TRBV12-3/TRBV12-4; length: 14; size: many; D: -; J: TRBJ2-7; DNA: TGTGCCAGCAGACTGTCCTCGGGACCCTACGAGCAGTACTTC; CDR3: CASRLSSGPYEQYF
V: TRBV2; length: 14; size: -; D: TRBD1; J: TRBJ1-6; DNA: TGTGCCAGCTTAGGGACAGGAGATAATTCACCCCTCCACTTT; CDR3: CASLGTGDNSPLHF
V: TRBV6-2/TRBV6-3; length: 15; size: few; D: -; J: TRBJ2-5; DNA: TGTGCCAGCAAACCGCACCGGGACTTTCAAGAGACCCAGTACTTC; CDR3: CASKPHRDFQETQYF
V: TRBV12-3/TRBV12-4; length: 14; size: many; D: TRBD1; J: TRBJ1-2; DNA: TGTGCCAGCAACCCGGGACAGGGGAACTATGGCTACACCTTC; CDR3: CASNPGQGNYGYTF
V: TRBV7-7; length: 13; size: few; D: -; J: TRBJ2-2; DNA: TGTGCTAGCACCATGGTGGACACCGGGGAGCTGTTTTTT; CDR3: CASTMVDTGELFF
V: TRBV12-3/TRBV12-4; length: 13; size: many; D: -; J: TRBJ2-7; DNA: TGTGCCAGCAGTTTTCAGGGGACCTACGAGCAGTACTTC; CDR3: CASSFQGTYEQYF
V: TRBV4-2; length: 15; size: few; D: TRBD1; J: TRBJ2-1; DNA: TGTGCCAGCAGCCAAGATGGGGACAGTTACAATGAGCAGTTCTTC; CDR3: CASSQDGDSYNEQFF
V: TRBV29-1; length: 13; size: -; D: -; J: TRBJ2-7; DNA: TGCAGCGTTGAATTGGCGGGGCCCTACGAGCAGTACTTC; CDR3: CSVELAGPYEQYF
V: TRBV6-1; length: 14; size: few; D: -; J: TRBJ1-2; DNA: TGTGCCAGCAGTGACGAGCCCATCTGGGATGGCTACACCTTC; CDR3: CASSDEPIWDGYTF
V: TRBV4-1; length: 15; size: few; D: TRBD2; J: TRBJ2-7; DNA: TGCGCCAGCAGCCATCATGGACTAGCATTGAGCGAGCAGTACTTC; CDR3: CASSHHGLALSEQYF
V: TRBV3-1; length: 14; size: few; D: -; J: TRBJ2-7; DNA: TGTGCCAGCAGCCAAGAAATCGGTTCCTACGAGCAGTACTTC; CDR3: CASSQEIGSYEQYF
V: TRBV2; length: 15; size: many; D: TRBD2; J: TRBJ2-2; DNA: TGTGCCAGCAGTTCTAGCGGGAGGAACACCGGGGAGCTGTTTTTT; CDR3: CASSSSGRNTGELFF
V: TRBV3-1; length: 17; size: few; D: -; J: TRBJ1-3; DNA: TGTGCCAGCAGTCAATCCCCGAGGCCCAGGGCTGGAAACACCATATATTTT; CDR3: CASSQSPRPRAGNTIYF
V: TRBV14; length: 17; size: few; D: -; J: TRBJ1-1; DNA: TGTGCCAGCAGCCAAGTCTTCCAGGGACCCCTGAACACTGAAGCTTTCTTT; CDR3: CASSQVFQGPLNTEAFF
V: TRBV7-6; length: 17; size: few; D: -; J: TRBJ1-3; DNA: TGTGCCAGCAGCTTAGTGGTGGGACGGATCTCTGGAAACACCATATATTTT; CDR3: CASSLVVGRISGNTIYF
V: TRBV30; length: 14; size: -; D: TRBD2; J: TRBJ2-7; DNA: TGTGCCTGGAGTGGAGCGGGAGGTTTCGGCGAGCAGTACTTC; CDR3: CAWSGAGGFGEQYF
V: TRBV4-1; length: 17; size: many; D: -; J: TRBJ2-3; DNA: TGCGCCAGCAGCCAAGATAAATACGCGGGACCCCCAGATACGCAGTATTTT; CDR3: CASSQDKYAGPPDTQYF
V: TRBV11-2; length: 14; size: -; D: -; J: TRBJ2-7; DNA: TGTGCCAGCAGCTTAGATTGGAGCATCTACGAGCAGTACTTC; CDR3: CASSLDWSIYEQYF
V: TRBV5-1; length: 16; size: -; D: -; J: TRBJ2-2; DNA: TGCGCCAGCAGCGGTGCGGCCAGCTCGAACACCGGGGAGCTGTTTTTT; CDR3: CASSGAASSNTGELFF
V: TRBV18; length: 13; size: -; D: -; J: TRBJ2-7; DNA: TGTGCCAGCTCACTTTCGTGGGGCGACGAGCAGTACTTC; CDR3: CASSLSWGDEQYF
V: TRBV20-1; length: 13; size: -; D: TRBD1; J: TRBJ1-6; DNA: TGCAGTGCTAGAGGGACAGGGGATTCACCCCTCCACTTT; CDR3: CSARGTGDSPLHF
V: TRBV20-1; length: 16; size: -; D: TRBD1; J: TRBJ1-5; DNA: TGCAGTGCTAGAAAATCGACAGGGCGAACACATCAGCCCCAGCATTTT; CDR3: CSARKSTGRTHQPQHF
V: TRBV5-1; length: 14; size: few; D: TRBD1; J: TRBJ2-7; DNA: TGCGCCAGCAGCGGGGACAGGGCTCTATCCGAGCAGTACTTC; CDR3: CASSGDRALSEQYF
V: TRBV9; length: 14; size: -; D: TRBD2; J: TRBJ2-1; DNA: TGTGCCAGCAGCGTAGCTAGCGGGGACAATGAGCAGTTCTTC; CDR3: CASSVASGDNEQFF
V: TRBV27; length: 14; size: few; D: -; J: TRBJ2-1; DNA: TGTGCCAGCAGTTTATCCGGGCTTAACAATGAGCAGTTCTTC; CDR3: CASSLSGLNNEQFF
V: TRBV18; length: 13; size: -; D: -; J: TRBJ2-5; DNA: TGTGCCAGCCCACCTCCGTCGGGAGAGACCCAGTACTTC; CDR3: CASPPPSGETQYF
V: TRBV12-3/TRBV12-4; length: 16; size: -; D: -; J: TRBJ1-5; DNA: TGTGCCAGCAGTTTATTCGGAGCGTATAGCAATCAGCCCCAGCATTTT; CDR3: CASSLFGAYSNQPQHF
V: TRBV12-3/TRBV12-4; length: 15; size: few; D: -; J: TRBJ2-1; DNA: TGTGCCAGCAGTTTAGTCCGTATTAGGGGTTATGAGCAGTTCTTC; CDR3: CASSLVRIRGYEQFF
V: TRBV7-8; length: 14; size: few; D: -; J: TRBJ1-1; DNA: TGTGCCAGCAGCGGTAGTGGGGGTTGGACTGAAGCTTTCTTT; CDR3: CASSGSGGWTEAFF
V: TRBV4-3; length: 14; size: -; D: -; J: TRBJ2-3; DNA: TGCGCCAGCAGCCAAGATCTCCCGACGGATACGCAGTATTTT; CDR3: CASSQDLPTDTQYF
V: TRBV11-2; length: 12; size: few; D: -; J: TRBJ1-1; DNA: TGTGCCAGCAGCTTATATAGGAGTGAAGCTTTCTTT; CDR3: CASSLYRSEAFF
V: TRBV7-2; length: 15; size: -; D: -; J: TRBJ2-2; DNA: TGTGCCACCCAGGTAACGAGGCACGGCACCGGGGAGCTGTTTTTT; CDR3: CATQVTRHGTGELFF
V: TRBV12-3/TRBV12-4; length: 14; size: few; D: -; J: TRBJ1-1; DNA: TGTGCCAGCAGGCAACAGGGTGGGCAACCTGAAGCTTTCTTT; CDR3: CASRQQGGQPEAFF
V: TRBV19; length: 14; size: -; D: TRBD1; J: TRBJ1-1; DNA: TGTGCCACCGGGAGAGGGACAGGGAACACTGAAGCTTTCTTT; CDR3: CATGRGTGNTEAFF
V: TRBV7-6; length: 16; size: -; D: -; J: TRBJ2-2; DNA: TGTGCCAGCAGCTCGGGACCTATCCGGGTCACCGGGGAGCTGTTTTTT; CDR3: CASSSGPIRVTGELFF
V: TRBV28; length: 14; size: -; D: -; J: TRBJ1-1; DNA: TGTGCCAGCAGTCCCCCAAGGGGCGTCACTGAAGCTTTCTTT; CDR3: CASSPPRGVTEAFF
V: TRBV20-1; length: 13; size: many; D: TRBD1; J: TRBJ2-7; DNA: TGCAGTGGATACAGGGGTAGGGCCTACGAGCAGTACTTC; CDR3: CSGYRGRAYEQYF
V: TRBV7-6; length: 15; size: once; D: -; J: TRBJ1-1; DNA: TGTGCCAGCAGCTTAGTCGGTGCCCAGAACACTGAAGCTTTCTTT; CDR3: CASSLVGAQNTEAFF
V: TRBV9; length: 15; size: few; D: -; J: TRBJ2-4; DNA: TGTGCCAGCAGCGTAGGGGTCCTAGACGGAAACATTCAGTACTTC; CDR3: CASSVGVLDGNIQYF
V: TRBV5-1; length: 13; size: -; D: -; J: TRBJ1-3; DNA: TGCGCCAGCAGCTTGGAGTTGGGAAACACCATATATTTT; CDR3: CASSLELGNTIYF
V: TRBV7-2; length: 16; size: -; D: TRBD2; J: TRBJ2-1; DNA: TGTGCCAGCACCACAAGGAGCCTAGCGGGGGGGCGGTTGGAGTTCTTC; CDR3: CASTTRSLAGGRLEFF
V: TRBV7-9; length: 13; size: -; D: -; J: TRBJ1-6; DNA: TGTGCCAGCAGCGCCCAGACCCTTTCACCCCTCCACTTT; CDR3: CASSAQTLSPLHF